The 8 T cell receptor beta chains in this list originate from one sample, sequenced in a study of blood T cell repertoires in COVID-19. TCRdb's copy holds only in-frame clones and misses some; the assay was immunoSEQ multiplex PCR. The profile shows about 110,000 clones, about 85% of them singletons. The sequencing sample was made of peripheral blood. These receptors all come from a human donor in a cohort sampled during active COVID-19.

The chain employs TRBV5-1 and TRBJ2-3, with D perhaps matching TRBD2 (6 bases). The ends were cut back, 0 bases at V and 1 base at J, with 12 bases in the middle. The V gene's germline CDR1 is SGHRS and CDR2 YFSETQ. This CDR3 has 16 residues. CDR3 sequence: CASSLVRREGTDTQYF. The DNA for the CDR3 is TGCGCCAGCAGCTTGGTGCGGCGGGAAGGCACAGATACGCAGTATTTT.

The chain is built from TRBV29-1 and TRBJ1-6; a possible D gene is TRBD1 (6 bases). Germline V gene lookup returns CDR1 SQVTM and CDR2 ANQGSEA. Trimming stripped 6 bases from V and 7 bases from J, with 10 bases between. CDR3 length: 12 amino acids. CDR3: CSVATGNSPLHF. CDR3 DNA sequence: TGCAGCGTCGCTACAGGGAATTCACCCCTCCACTTT.

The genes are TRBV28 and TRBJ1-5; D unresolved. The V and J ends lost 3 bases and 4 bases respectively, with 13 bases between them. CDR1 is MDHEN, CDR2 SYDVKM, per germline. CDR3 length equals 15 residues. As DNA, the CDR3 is TGTGCCAGCAGTTTTCGTCTTCCGGGAAATCAGCCCCAGCATTTT. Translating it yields CASSFRLPGNQPQHF. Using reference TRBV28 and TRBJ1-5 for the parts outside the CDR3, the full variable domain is DVKVTQSSRYLVKRTGEKVFLECVQDMDHENMFWYRQDPGLGLRLIYFSYDVKMKEKGDIPEGYSVSREKKERFSLILESASTNQTSMYLCASSFRLPGNQPQHFGDGTRLSIL.

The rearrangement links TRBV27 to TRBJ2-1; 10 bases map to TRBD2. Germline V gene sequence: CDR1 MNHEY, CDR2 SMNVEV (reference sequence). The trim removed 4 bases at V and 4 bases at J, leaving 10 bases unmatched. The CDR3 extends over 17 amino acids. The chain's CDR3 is CASSYRTSGRAYNEQFF. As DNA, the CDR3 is TGTGCCAGCAGTTATCGGACTAGCGGAAGAGCGTACAATGAGCAGTTCTTC.

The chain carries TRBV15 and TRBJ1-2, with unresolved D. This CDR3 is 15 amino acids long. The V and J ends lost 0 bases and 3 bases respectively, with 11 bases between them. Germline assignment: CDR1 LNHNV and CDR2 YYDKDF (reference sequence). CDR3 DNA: TGTGCCACCAGCAGAGAGGAGCGAATGGACTATGGCTACACCTTC. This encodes CATSREERMDYGYTF. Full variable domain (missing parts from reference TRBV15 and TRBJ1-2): DAMVIQNPRYQVTQFGKPVTLSCSQTLNHNVMYWYQQKSSQAPKLLFHYYDKDFNNEADTPDNFQSRRPNTSFCFLDIRSPGLGDTAMYLCATSREERMDYGYTFGSGTRLTVV.

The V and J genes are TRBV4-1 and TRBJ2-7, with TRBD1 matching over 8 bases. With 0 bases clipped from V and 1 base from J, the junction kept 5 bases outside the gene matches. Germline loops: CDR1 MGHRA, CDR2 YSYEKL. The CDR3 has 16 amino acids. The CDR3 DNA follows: TGCGCCAGCAGCCAAGATTTACAGGGGGGATCCTACGAGCAGTACTTC. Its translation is CASSQDLQGGSYEQYF.

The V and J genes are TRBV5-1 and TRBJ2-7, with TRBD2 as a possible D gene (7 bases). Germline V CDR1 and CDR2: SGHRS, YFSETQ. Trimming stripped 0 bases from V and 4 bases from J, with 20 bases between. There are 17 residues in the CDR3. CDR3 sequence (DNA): TGCGCCAGCAGCTTGGGGCTGCGGGGGCGAGATTTTTACGAGCAGTACTTC. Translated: CASSLGLRGRDFYEQYF. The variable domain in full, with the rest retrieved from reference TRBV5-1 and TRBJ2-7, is KAGVTQTPRYLIKTRGQQVTLSCSPISGHRSVSWYQQTPGQGLQFLFEYFSETQRNKGNFPGRFSGRQFSNSRSEMNVSTLELGDSALYLCASSLGLRGRDFYEQYFGPGTRLTVT.

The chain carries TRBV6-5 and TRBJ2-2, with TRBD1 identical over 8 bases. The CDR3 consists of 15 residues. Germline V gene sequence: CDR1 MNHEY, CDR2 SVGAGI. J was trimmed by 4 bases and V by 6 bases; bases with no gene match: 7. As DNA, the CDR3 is TGTGCCAGCAGCATGTCAGACAGGGGCACCGGGGAGCTGTTTTTT. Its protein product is CASSMSDRGTGELFF.